The clone carrying this T cell receptor (beta chain) appeared once. The record originates from a study of blood T cells in healthy people across ages. The CDR3 contains 13 residues. Germline CDR1 reads SQVTM; CDR2 reads ANQGSEA. A second PCR, run for about 7 to 11 cycles, used a sample-barcoded 5' primer plus a J-beta primer mix. TCRdb recomputed calls from the 5' RACE reads with MiXCR, one row per CDR3 protein. The table lists hundreds of thousands of distinct CDR3 sequences, 25% to 35% of them singletons. Sequencing was carried out using blood. The clonotype originates from a woman at least 80 years old in good health. The chain has TRBV29-1 and TRBJ2-4; a possible D gene is TRBD2 (5 bases). TRBJ2-7 explains the end of the DNA better; the J call may be wrong. The CDR3 here is CSVAPGSFYEQYF. The CDR3 nucleotides read TGCAGCGTTGCTCCGGGATCCTTCTACGAGCAGTACTTC.